The next 10 T cell receptor beta chains were all read from a single sample in a study of T cell repertoires in cytomegalovirus infection. TCRdb ran MiXCR on the reads and lists one entry per CDR3 protein. Altogether about 310,000 distinct CDR3 sequences are present, approximately 25% being singletons, with the ten largest covering about an eighth. The antigens these receptors bind are not known. The sequencing here drew on cultured PBMCs, taken from culture after CMV antigen stimulation. The source is a human donor in good health (CMV status not recorded). Some clones in this sample may be carry-over from other donors' samples.

The V call is TRBV6-2 or TRBV6-3, the J call TRBJ1-1, with TRBD1 matching 8 bases. CDR3 length: 14 residues. The germline V gene encodes CDR1 MNHEY and CDR2 SVGEGT. V gave up 7 bases and J gave up 5 bases; unmatched junction bases: 9. DNA of the CDR3: TGTGCCAGCATTCCGGGACAGGCATGGACTGAAGCTTTCTTT. Translating gives CASIPGQAWTEAFF.

This chain links TRBV7-2 with TRBJ2-3, with 7 bases fitting TRBD2. This CDR3 has 16 residues. V was clipped by 2 bases and J by 8 bases; unmatched bases: 13. Per germline, CDR1 SGHTA and CDR2 FQGNSA. In DNA form, the CDR3 reads TGTGCCAGCAGCTTAAACGCGCAAGCGGGACTGGGTACGCAGTATTTT. It yields the protein CASSLNAQAGLGTQYF.

The chain recombines TRBV7-2 with TRBJ1-4; D is unclear. Germline V CDR1 and CDR2: SGHTA, FQGNSA. The CDR3 has 13 amino acids. V was trimmed by 4 bases and J by 5 bases, leaving 8 bases between them. CDR3 residues: CASSSRTNEKLFF. CDR3 sequence (DNA): TGTGCCAGCAGCTCCAGAACGAATGAAAAACTGTTTTTT.

This clonotype was seen a handful of times. The chain employs TRBV6-2 or TRBV6-3 and TRBJ2-1; 8 nucleotides line up with TRBD1. The CDR3 runs 11 residues. The junction had 3 bases not matched to a gene; V was cut back by 6 bases and J by 11 bases. The V gene's germline CDR1 is MNHEY and CDR2 SVGEGT. For the CDR3, the DNA is TGTGCCAGCAGAGGACAGGGTCAGCAGTTCTTC. Its translation: CASRGQGQQFF.

The chain employs TRBV18 and TRBJ1-5, with D unclear. Germline V lookup: CDR1 KGHSH, CDR2 LQKENI. There are 16 residues in the CDR3. Trimming left V 2 bases short and J 5 bases short, with 16 bases between. The CDR3 region is CASSPSPYPADQPQHF. CDR3 DNA sequence: TGTGCCAGCTCACCAAGTCCCTATCCTGCCGATCAGCCCCAGCATTTT.

This clonotype was counted between two and nine times. The chain has TRBV10-3 and TRBJ2-7; a possible D gene is TRBD1 (6 bases). Per germline, CDR1 ENHRY and CDR2 SYGVKD. CDR3 length: 13 amino acids. V was trimmed by 5 bases and J by 1 base, leaving 9 bases between them. This CDR3 reads CAISTDRSYEQYF. In nucleotides, the CDR3 is TGTGCCATCAGTACAGACAGGTCCTACGAGCAGTACTTC.

This sequence joins TRBV29-1 and TRBJ2-2; 14 bases are shared with TRBD2. Unmatched junction bases numbered 6, after V lost 7 bases and J lost 5 bases. The germline CDR1 and CDR2 sequences are SQVTM and ANQGSEA. The CDR3 totals 15 residues. CDR3 amino acids: CSAAGLAGETGELFF. CDR3 nucleotides: TGCAGCGCCGCGGGACTAGCGGGAGAAACCGGGGAGCTGTTTTTT.

The chain uses TRBV19 and TRBJ2-1; a possible D gene is TRBD2 (5 bases). The germline CDR1 and CDR2 sequences are LNHDA and SQIVND (reference sequence). V lost 7 bases and J 2 bases, leaving 12 bases between the germline ends. CDR3 length equals 14 residues. CDR3 sequence: CASTPGYTYNEQFF. Here the CDR3 DNA reads TGTGCCAGTACCCCGGGATATACCTACAATGAGCAGTTCTTC.

This clonotype showed up many times. This chain uses TRBV29-1 with TRBJ1-5; the match to TRBD1 covers 7 bases. The CDR3 totals 14 residues. V shed 4 bases, J shed 0 bases, and the junction held 3 bases outside the gene matches. From germline, CDR1 is SQVTM and CDR2 ANQGSEA. The CDR3 coding sequence is TGCAGCGTTGCAGGGGGGGGTAGCAATCAGCCCCAGCATTTT. Its translation is CSVAGGGSNQPQHF. The complete variable domain, with remaining parts taken from reference TRBV29-1 and TRBJ1-5, reads SAVISQKPSRDICQRGTSLTIQCQVDSQVTMMFWYRQQPGQSLTLIATANQGSEATYESGFVIDKFPISRPNLTFSTLTVSNMSPEDSSIYLCSVAGGGSNQPQHFGDGTRLSIL.

This clonotype was seen repeatedly, ten times or more. The rearrangement uses TRBV27 and TRBJ1-5; 7 bases agree with TRBD1. The CDR3 is 18 residues long. Germline trimming cut 7 bases from V and 0 bases from J; bases unmatched to any gene: 15. The germline V gene has CDR1 MNHEY and CDR2 SMNVEV (reference sequence). CDR3 in amino acids: CASNLAGTDQYSNQPQHF. The CDR3 DNA reads TGTGCCAGCAATTTGGCAGGGACAGACCAATATAGCAATCAGCCCCAGCATTTT.